Below, one T cell receptor (beta chain) is given with its context. There are 15 residues in the CDR3. Trimming cost V 3 bases and J 4 bases; bases outside gene matches: 6. Generated by immunoSEQ multiplex PCR, the TCRdb table keeps only in-frame clones and is missing some. This table holds about 53,000 clones, roughly three quarters found once. Patients with a history of autoimmune disease or on systemic immunosuppression were excluded. The data derive from a study of OX40 agonist ivuxolimab in advanced cancers. This TCR came from an adult with an advanced solid tumor such as melanoma, head and neck, liver or kidney cancer. V usage is TRBV23-1 and J usage is TRBJ1-1; 9 nucleotides agree with TRBD1. TRBV23-1 is an open reading frame whose function is uncertain. The source was CD4+ or CD8+ T cells sorted from blood, collected in a trial of the OX40 agonist ivuxolimab. In nucleotides, the CDR3 is TGCGCCAGCAGTCACCCCGGACAGGGGAGCACTGAAGCTTTCTTT. It specifies CASSHPGQGSTEAFF.